One and the same sample provided the 10 T cell receptor beta chains below, sequenced in a study of CD8 T cells in ankylosing spondylitis (dated 2017 in TCRdb). Broad study findings and their caveats: Blood from ankylosing spondylitis patients appeared to be characterized by a TCR beta motif composed of about 8 highly homologous amino acid variants.

The method was 5' RACE. Data came from an Illumina HiSeq 2500. TCRdb reworked the public reads: Q25 trimming with fastp, MiXCR clone assembly, productive beta chains retained. Merged by CDR3 protein, the rows form single entries marked with the most common genes and DNA. This sample has just under 550,000 distinct CDR3 sequences in its table, and about 12% of those were observed once. 6.5% to 7% of the sample is held by the ten biggest clonotypes. Their recognized antigens are unknown. The sequenced material came from blood, either unsorted or a sorted T cell fraction (not recorded which). These receptors all stem from a male donor with ankylosing spondylitis.

This chain links TRBV12-3 or TRBV12-4 with TRBJ2-3; 11 bases align to TRBD2. With 2 bases clipped from V and 10 bases from J, the junction kept 8 bases outside the gene matches. The CDR3 has 15 residues. CDR3 sequence reads: CASSLLAGGPLAQYF. CDR3 DNA: TGTGCCAGCAGTTTACTAGCGGGAGGACCCCTGGCGCAGTATTTT.

This clonotype has more than one count but fewer than ten. The chain recombines TRBV18 with TRBJ1-2; D not certain. The CDR3 loop spans 15 amino acids. CDR1 and CDR2 from the germline V gene are KGHSH and LQKENI. V lost 5 bases and J lost 4, with 17 bases in between. DNA of the CDR3: TGTGCCAGCTCATCCAACCGGAAGGACTTCTATGGCTACACCTTC. It translates to CASSSNRKDFYGYTF.

This clonotype occurred many times. DNA of the CDR3: TGCGCCAGCAGCTTGGAGCCGTACACTGAAGCTTTCTTT. Translated: CASSLEPYTEAFF. The chain couples TRBV5-1 to TRBJ1-1; D remains unclear. V was shortened by 0 bases and J by 3 bases, with 6 bases between the two germline ends. The CDR3 length is 13 residues. Germline-derived CDR1 and CDR2 are SGHRS and YFSETQ. Drawing the rest from reference TRBV5-1 and TRBJ1-1, the complete variable domain is KAGVTQTPRYLIKTRGQQVTLSCSPISGHRSVSWYQQTPGQGLQFLFEYFSETQRNKGNFPGRFSGRQFSNSRSEMNVSTLELGDSALYLCASSLEPYTEAFFGQGTRLTVV.

This clonotype was observed many times. This chain links TRBV20-1 with TRBJ2-1; D is possibly TRBD1 or TRBD2 (5 bases each). The CDR3 runs to 13 residues. V lost 5 bases to trimming and J lost 5 bases, with 13 bases between them. In germline, CDR1 is DFQATT, CDR2 SNEGSKA (reference sequence). Here the CDR3 DNA reads TGCAGTGCTCGATGGGACGTTGACAATGAGCAGTTCTTC. Translating it yields CSARWDVDNEQFF.

Only a few counts were recorded for this clonotype. The chain is built from TRBV7-9 and TRBJ1-4; 7 bases are shared with TRBD1. V was clipped by 5 bases and J by 3 bases; unmatched bases: 6. This CDR3 has 15 amino acids. CDR1 SEHNR and CDR2 FQNEAQ come from the germline V gene (reference sequence). CDR3 sequence (DNA): TGTGCCAGCAGCCAGAGGGGGCTGGCTAATGAAAAACTGTTTTTT. This sequence encodes CASSQRGLANEKLFF. The whole variable domain, filled in from reference TRBV7-9 and TRBJ1-4, reads DTGVSQNPRHKITKRGQNVTFRCDPISEHNRLYWYRQTLGQGPEFLTYFQNEAQLEKSRLLSDRFSAERPKGSFSTLEIQRTEQGDSAMYLCASSQRGLANEKLFFGSGTQLSVL.

This clonotype is a singleton in its sample. The gene calls are TRBV7-8 and TRBJ1-2; 8 bases map to TRBD1. V shed 4 bases and J 7 bases; nucleotides not matched to a gene: 14. CDR3 length: 16 residues. Germline CDR1 and CDR2: SGHVS and FQNEAQ. CDR3 sequence (DNA): TGTGCCAGCAGCTCCCGGGCCGGACAGGGAGTTTCTGGCTACACCTTC. The encoded protein is CASSSRAGQGVSGYTF.

There are a few counts of this clonotype. V and J are TRBV19 and TRBJ2-1, with TRBD1 as a possible D gene (6 bases). Germline V gene sequence: CDR1 LNHDA, CDR2 SQIVND (reference sequence). V was pared by 3 bases and J by 9 bases, with 18 bases between. This CDR3 has 15 amino acids. The CDR3 is CASSMPGESLGEQFF. The CDR3 DNA is TGTGCCAGTAGTATGCCAGGGGAATCCCTGGGTGAGCAGTTCTTC.

This clonotype showed up just a few times. The chain uses TRBV5-5 and TRBJ1-3, with D tentatively TRBD1 (6 bases). Germline lookup yields CDR1 SGHKS and CDR2 YYEKEE (reference sequence). Trimming left V 0 bases short and J 0 bases short, with 7 bases between. This CDR3 comprises 15 residues. The CDR3 is CASSLVGGSGNTIYF. CDR3 in DNA: TGTGCCAGCAGCTTGGTAGGGGGCTCTGGAAACACCATATATTTT.

This clonotype turned up a few times. The chain couples TRBV2 to TRBJ2-5; D gene unclear. The CDR3 is 14 residues long. Germline CDR1 is SNHLY and CDR2 is FYNNEI. The germline V and J ends were trimmed by 3 bases and 5 bases, with 13 bases remaining between them. CDR3 loop: CASSDGLGYETQYF. In DNA form, the CDR3 reads TGTGCCAGCAGTGACGGTTTGGGTTACGAGACCCAGTACTTC.

The sample holds many counts of this clonotype. This chain uses TRBV6-5 with TRBJ2-3, with D uncertain. The V end was cut by 4 bases, the J end by 0 bases, with 11 bases between. Germline CDR1 reads MNHEY; CDR2 reads SVGAGI. The CDR3 sequence is 15 residues long. For the CDR3, the DNA is TGTGCCAGCAGTTCGGGCGGAACTAGCACAGATACGCAGTATTTT. As protein: CASSSGGTSTDTQYF.